This T cell receptor (beta chain) was observed in a study of T cell clones after liver transplantation. The overall study: In this trial, immunosuppression withdrawal was attempted within 2 years of liver transplant. Pre-transplant mixed lymphocyte reactions yielded third-party-reactive TCRbeta sequences as comparators for graft-donor-reactive sequences.

As concerns this clone: The antigen remains unidentified.

TCRdb's table, derived via immunoSEQ multiplex PCR, lists solely in-frame clones and lacks some. The sample records 51,000 or so clones, 86% being singletons. Germline V gene lookup returns CDR1 SGHAT and CDR2 FQDESV (reference sequence). The junction had 17 bases not matched to a gene; V was cut back by 5 bases and J by 5 bases. This CDR3 comprises 17 residues. Study-wide results and caveats: Low donor cell numbers restricted donor-reactive repertoire measurement in two subjects. Graft donor-reactive T cells possibly entered the graft instead of undergoing deletion.

The receptor comes from a human patient who received a liver transplant. Some T cells may arise from the graft donor. The V and J genes are TRBV11-1 and TRBJ2-7; the match to TRBD1 covers 8 bases. The starting material was CD8+ T cells from blood, obtained 12 months after liver transplant. The CDR3 DNA sequence: TGTGCCAGCAGCCCGGGACAGGCGAACTCTCCGGGAGACGAGCAGTACTTC. It codes for CASSPGQANSPGDEQYF.